The 12 T cell receptor beta chains presented below share a single source sample, sequenced in a study of cytotoxic CD8 clonotypes in ibrutinib-treated CLL. Sequencing was performed with immunoSEQ multiplex PCR; in TCRdb, only in-frame clones are kept and a portion is missing. This sample has a few hundred thousand clones, with around four fifths found just once. Sequences were derived from PBMCs, sampled before ibrutinib treatment. These receptors all come from a human donor with chronic lymphocytic leukemia.

The J gene is TRBJ2-7, the V gene TRBV5-1; TRBD2 aligns across 9 bases. Germline CDR1 SGHRS, CDR2 YFSETQ. Trimming at V came to 1 base and at J to 1 base, leaving 3 bases not matched to a gene. This CDR3 has 15 residues. CDR3 protein: CASSLNSGSSYEQYF. Here the CDR3 DNA reads TGCGCCAGCAGCTTGAATAGCGGGAGTTCCTACGAGCAGTACTTC.

V usage is TRBV4-2 and J usage is TRBJ1-3; 10 bases fit TRBD1. Unmatched junction bases numbered 7, after V lost 5 bases and J lost 0 bases. Germline-derived CDR1 and CDR2 are LGHNA and YNFKEQ. This CDR3 comprises 17 residues. CDR3 sequence reads: CASSGTGDTFSGNTIYF. The CDR3 coding sequence is TGTGCCAGCAGCGGGACAGGGGATACTTTCTCTGGAAACACCATATATTTT.

This chain joins TRBV7-9 and TRBJ2-5, with D unresolved. Trimming cost V 6 bases and J 4 bases, with 6 bases left between them. The germline CDR1 and CDR2 sequences are SEHNR and FQNEAQ (reference sequence). The CDR3 is made up of 11 amino acids. Written as DNA, the CDR3 is TGTGCCAGCAGTTCAGGAGAGACCCAGTACTTC. Translation gives CASSSGETQYF.

The chain has TRBV29-1 and TRBJ2-5; TRBD1 might be the D (5 bases). CDR3 length: 13 amino acids. Germline CDR1 and CDR2: SQVTM and ANQGSEA. Trimming took 7 bases from V and 4 from J, leaving 16 bases between them. The CDR3 region has the DNA TGCAGCGGCTACAGGCTCCGCGGAGAGACCCAGTACTTC. Protein: CSGYRLRGETQYF. The full variable domain, its missing parts supplied by reference TRBV29-1 and TRBJ2-5, is SAVISQKPSRDICQRGTSLTIQCQVDSQVTMMFWYRQQPGQSLTLIATANQGSEATYESGFVIDKFPISRPNLTFSTLTVSNMSPEDSSIYLCSGYRLRGETQYFGPGTRLLVL.

The chain recombines TRBV6-5 with TRBJ2-5, with a possible D match to TRBD1 (6 bases). The CDR3 has 11 residues. Germline V gene lookup returns CDR1 MNHEY and CDR2 SVGAGI. V lost 10 bases to trimming and J lost 7 bases, with 13 bases between them. The CDR3 spells CATWGQGTQYF. The CDR3 nucleotides are TGTGCCACATGGGGGCAGGGGACCCAGTACTTC.

The rearrangement joins TRBV7-6 to TRBJ1-2; D is undetermined. Germline CDR1 SGHVS, CDR2 FNYEAQ. The length of the CDR3 is 13 residues. Trimming stripped 5 bases from V and 3 bases from J, with 10 bases between. CDR3 residues: CASSTQRYYGYTF. DNA for the CDR3: TGTGCCAGCAGCACTCAGCGATACTATGGCTACACCTTC.

The V and J genes are TRBV7-2 and TRBJ2-1; D possibly corresponds to TRBD2 (6 bases). The V gene's germline CDR1 is SGHTA and CDR2 FQGNSA. Trimming shortened V by 1 base and J by 0 bases, and 13 bases separated the two germline ends. The CDR3 sequence is 17 residues long. CDR3 DNA sequence: TGTGCCAGCAGCTTAGGGGGTGACGGGAGCTCCTACAATGAGCAGTTCTTC. Translation gives CASSLGGDGSSYNEQFF.

The V gene is TRBV6-1, the J gene TRBJ1-1, with 9 positions matching TRBD1. Germline V gene data show CDR1 as MNHNS and CDR2 as SASEGT. This CDR3 comprises 15 residues. J lost 4 bases, V lost 6 bases, and 9 bases had no gene match. The CDR3 region is CASSPRQGGGTEAFF. As DNA, the CDR3 is TGTGCCAGCAGCCCCAGACAGGGGGGTGGCACTGAAGCTTTCTTT.

V gene TRBV5-8 combines with J gene TRBJ2-7; the D is unclear. The V gene lost 3 bases and the J gene lost 4 bases, with 8 bases spanning the gap. This CDR3 spans 12 amino acids. The germline CDR1 and CDR2 sequences are SGHTS and YDEGEE. In DNA, the CDR3 is TGTGCCAGCAGCTCCGTACGGTACGAGCAGTACTTC. Its translation is CASSSVRYEQYF. Filled out from reference TRBV5-8 and TRBJ2-7, the complete variable domain reads EAGVTQSPTHLIKTRGQQATLRCSPISGHTSVYWYQQALGLGLQFLLWYDEGEERNRGNFPPRFSGRQFPNYSSELNVNALELEDSALYLCASSSVRYEQYFGPGTRLTVT.

The chain couples TRBV10-2 to TRBJ1-1, with D hard to call. V was trimmed by 3 bases and J by 7 bases, leaving 12 bases between them. In germline, CDR1 is WSHSY, CDR2 SAAADI. This CDR3 has 13 residues. CDR3 amino acids: CASSEAGFLEAFF. DNA for the CDR3: TGCGCCAGCAGTGAAGCGGGGTTCCTTGAAGCTTTCTTT.

This chain connects TRBV25-1 to TRBJ2-1, with D unresolved. The CDR3 contains 16 residues. The V and J ends lost 2 bases and 8 bases respectively, with 19 bases between them. Germline V CDR1 and CDR2: MGHDK, SYGVNS. The DNA of the CDR3 is TGTGCCAGCAGTGAAGGAGCTTTGTTACAGCTAGATGAGCAGTTCTTC. It translates to CASSEGALLQLDEQFF.

The chain combines TRBV5-5 with TRBJ2-1; D is possibly TRBD1 (5 bases). Germline V gene lookup returns CDR1 SGHKS and CDR2 YYEKEE (reference sequence). The CDR3 is 16 residues long. The V and J ends lost 1 base and 3 bases respectively, with 14 bases between them. The CDR3 DNA follows: TGTGCCAGCAGCTTGTTAACAGGACGTTTCTACAATGAGCAGTTCTTC. Its protein product is CASSLLTGRFYNEQFF.